These 16 T cell receptor beta chains were all obtained from the same sample, sequenced in a study of blood T cell repertoires in COVID-19. Profiling relied on immunoSEQ multiplex PCR, and the TCRdb table lists in-frame clones only, not all of them. The sample records about 130,000 clones, 84% being singletons. Sequencing input: peripheral blood. All receptors come from a woman in her 30s who had recovered from COVID-19.

This chain joins TRBV19 and TRBJ1-2, with D possibly matching TRBD1 (6 bases). This CDR3 region has 15 residues. The ends were cut back, 6 bases at V and 6 bases at J, with 20 bases in the middle. Germline CDR1 is LNHDA and CDR2 is SQIVND (reference sequence). CDR3 nucleotide sequence: TGTGCCAGTAGGCTGCTACTCGGCGGGGGGCATGGCTACACCTTC. Amino acid sequence: CASRLLLGGGHGYTF.

This chain uses TRBV7-3 with TRBJ2-5, with 12 bases fitting TRBD1. Germline loops: CDR1 SGHTA, CDR2 FQGTGA. Trimming removed 5 bases from V and 5 bases from J; junction bases left unmatched: 6. There are 15 residues in the CDR3. The CDR3: CASSRGTGGLETQYF. Here the CDR3 DNA reads TGTGCCAGCAGCCGTGGGACAGGGGGCCTGGAGACCCAGTACTTC.

CDR3 sequence reads: CASSPGLARHTDTQYF. In nucleotides, the CDR3 is TGTGCCAGCAGCCCGGGACTAGCGCGTCACACAGATACGCAGTATTTT. The V and J genes are TRBV3-1 (or the pseudogene TRBV3-2) and TRBJ2-3, with 10 bases that match TRBD2. Trimming removed 4 bases from V and 2 bases from J; junction bases left unmatched: 6. CDR1 and CDR2 (germline): LGHDT, YNNKEL (reference sequence). The CDR3 runs 16 residues.

The rearrangement joins TRBV9 to TRBJ2-5; 9 bases are shared with TRBD1. With V trimmed by 0 bases and J by 5 bases, 11 bases remained unmatched. There are 17 residues in the CDR3. Germline V gene lookup returns CDR1 SGDLS and CDR2 YYNGEE. The CDR3 DNA reads TGTGCCAGCAGCGTAGCTTCTTCACAGGGGGCTTCGGAGACCCAGTACTTC. It yields the protein CASSVASSQGASETQYF.

This clone turned up a few times. As DNA, the CDR3 is TGTGCCAGCAGCGTAGGGACTAATCAGTTCTTC. This sequence encodes CASSVGTNQFF. The rearrangement links TRBV9 to TRBJ2-1, with D possibly TRBD2 on 6 matching bases. CDR1 SGDLS and CDR2 YYNGEE come from the germline V gene. The CDR3 is 11 residues long. V was cut by 0 bases and J by 13 bases, with 8 bases left in between.

V is TRBV5-5 and J is TRBJ1-6; D remains unclear. Germline CDR1 reads SGHKS; CDR2 reads YYEKEE (reference sequence). This CDR3 comprises 17 residues. V was pared by 3 bases and J by 0 bases, with 13 bases between. As DNA, the CDR3 is TGTGCCAGCAGCTCCGGGGTGGGGAGCTCCTATAATTCACCCCTCCACTTT. It is translated as CASSSGVGSSYNSPLHF.

This clone was detected once. The V and J genes are TRBV10-3 and TRBJ1-5, with 10 nucleotides matching TRBD1. The CDR3 is 15 amino acids. V gave up 0 bases and J gave up 9 bases; unmatched junction bases: 5. CDR1 is ENHRY, CDR2 SYGVKD, per germline. The CDR3 loop reads CAISESGQGNGPQHF. For the CDR3, the DNA is TGTGCCATCAGTGAGTCGGGACAGGGGAATGGGCCCCAGCATTTT.

V and J are TRBV7-8 and TRBJ1-2, with D perhaps TRBD1 (5 bases). The germline V gene has CDR1 SGHVS and CDR2 FQNEAQ. The CDR3 extends over 15 amino acids. Trimming shortened V by 1 base and J by 5 bases, and 14 bases separated the two germline ends. Here the CDR3 DNA reads TGTGCCAGCAGCTTAGAATACGGAGGGGAGTATGGCTACACCTTC. Residues: CASSLEYGGEYGYTF.

This chain joins TRBV25-1 and TRBJ1-1, with D possibly matching TRBD1 (5 bases). The V gene's germline CDR1 is MGHDK and CDR2 SYGVNS. The CDR3 consists of 13 residues. V dropped 4 bases and J dropped 4 bases, with 10 bases sitting between them. The CDR3 DNA reads as TGTGCCAGCAGTGGAATGGGGGGCACTGAAGCTTTCTTT. Encoded protein: CASSGMGGTEAFF.

V usage is TRBV7-8 and J usage is TRBJ2-1; 12 positions agree with TRBD2. CDR1 is SGHVS, CDR2 FQNEAQ, per germline. The CDR3 spans 16 residues. V dropped 2 bases and J dropped 8; count of bases not matched to a gene: 7. This chain's CDR3 is CASSLQGLAGTHEQFF. The CDR3 DNA reads TGTGCCAGCAGCTTACAGGGACTAGCGGGTACCCATGAGCAGTTCTTC.

This chain joins TRBV28 and TRBJ1-2, with 8 bases identical to TRBD1. The CDR3 consists of 16 residues. Germline loops: CDR1 MDHEN, CDR2 SYDVKM. The V gene end was trimmed by 2 bases and the J gene end by 0 bases; junction bases not matched to a gene: 5. CDR3 loop: CASSLPRTGTNYGYTF. CDR3 DNA sequence: TGTGCCAGCAGTTTACCCCGGACAGGGACTAACTATGGCTACACCTTC.

This clone was seen just once. The genes are TRBV29-1 and TRBJ1-2; possible D gene TRBD1, 6 bases. Trimming pared 3 bases from V and 8 bases from J, leaving 19 bases between. This CDR3 is 14 amino acids long. Germline V gives CDR1 SQVTM, CDR2 ANQGSEA. The CDR3 nucleotides are TGCAGCGTTGATCAGGCGGAGACAGGTTACGGCTACACCTTC. Amino acid sequence: CSVDQAETGYGYTF.

V gene TRBV11-2 combines with J gene TRBJ2-2; TRBD1 agrees at 7 bases. There are 13 residues in the CDR3. Per the germline V gene, CDR1 is SGHAT and CDR2 is FQNNGV. V shed 6 bases and J 6 bases; nucleotides not matched to a gene: 4. The CDR3 DNA reads as TGTGCCAGCAGTTACAGGGGAGCCGGGGAGCTGTTTTTT. Translation gives CASSYRGAGELFF.

The gene calls are TRBV5-1 and TRBJ1-1; 9 bases match TRBD1. CDR3 length: 15 amino acids. Trimming at V came to 3 bases and at J to 5 bases, leaving 8 bases not matched to a gene. Germline V lookup: CDR1 SGHRS, CDR2 YFSETQ. The CDR3 spells CASSYSQGADTEAFF. In nucleotides, the CDR3 is TGCGCCAGCAGCTACTCACAGGGGGCGGATACTGAAGCTTTCTTT. Complete variable domain (other parts from reference TRBV5-1 and TRBJ1-1): KAGVTQTPRYLIKTRGQQVTLSCSPISGHRSVSWYQQTPGQGLQFLFEYFSETQRNKGNFPGRFSGRQFSNSRSEMNVSTLELGDSALYLCASSYSQGADTEAFFGQGTRLTVV.

This chain joins TRBV6-8 and TRBJ1-3; 10 bases line up with TRBD1. Germline lookup yields CDR1 MNHGY and CDR2 SAAAGT. Trimming cost V 2 bases and J 0 bases; bases outside gene matches: 4. The CDR3 is 17 residues long. CDR3 DNA sequence: TGTGCCAGCAGTTACAAGGGACAGGGGATCTCTGGAAACACCATATATTTT. Translating it yields CASSYKGQGISGNTIYF.

The rearrangement joins TRBV19 to TRBJ1-5; the D gene is possibly TRBD1 (5 bases). The germline V gene has CDR1 LNHDA and CDR2 SQIVND (reference sequence). Between the trimmed V and J ends, which lost 4 bases and 2 bases, there was a span of 18 bases. This CDR3 is built from 17 residues. The CDR3 DNA reads as TGTGCCAGTAGTACCCACAGGAACCCTGGGGGCAATCAGCCCCAGCATTTT. Translated, it gives CASSTHRNPGGNQPQHF.